Listed below are T cell receptor beta chains from one sample, sequenced in a study of blood T cell repertoires in COVID-19. Here immunoSEQ multiplex PCR was the method, and the copy in TCRdb shows in-frame clones only, minus some. Among roughly 300,000 clones, roughly 91% were seen once, and the ten largest hold under 3%. The sequenced material came from PBMCs or T cells enriched from blood (not recorded which). The receptors were sampled from a woman aged 40-49 years with acute COVID-19. Both conserved end residues are part of each CDR3. Fields, in order: V gene, J gene, clone size, D gene, CDR3 DNA, CDR3 protein. The D gene is left open where the match is weak. For some rows the clone size is stated as once, few or many, or as a class when expanded; others skip it.

v_call: TRBV7-2
j_call: TRBJ2-7
clone_size: -
d_call: TRBD2
cdr3_nt: TGTGCCAGCAGCCCGAGCGCGGGAGGGCCCGAGCAGTACTTC
cdr3_aa: CASSPSAGGPEQYF

v_call: TRBV18
j_call: TRBJ1-3
clone_size: -
d_call: -
cdr3_nt: TGTGCCAGCTCACCACAGCCCTCTGGAAACACCATATATTTT
cdr3_aa: CASSPQPSGNTIYF

v_call: TRBV7-5
j_call: TRBJ2-1
clone_size: once
d_call: -
cdr3_nt: TGTGCTGGAGGGGCGGGTACCTACAATGAGCAGTTCTTC
cdr3_aa: CAGGAGTYNEQFF

v_call: TRBV18
j_call: TRBJ2-1
clone_size: -
d_call: -
cdr3_nt: TGTGCCAGCACCCTTGCGGGCTCCTACAATGAGCAGTTCTTC
cdr3_aa: CASTLAGSYNEQFF

v_call: TRBV2
j_call: TRBJ2-2
clone_size: -
d_call: TRBD1
cdr3_nt: TGTGCCAGTAGAGGACAGGGGGGGGCCGGGGAGCTGTTTTTT
cdr3_aa: CASRGQGGAGELFF

v_call: TRBV4-1
j_call: TRBJ2-7
clone_size: -
d_call: -
cdr3_nt: TGCGCCAGCAGCCACTACACAGGTTTTGAGTACGAGCAGTACTTC
cdr3_aa: CASSHYTGFEYEQYF

v_call: TRBV28
j_call: TRBJ2-7
clone_size: -
d_call: TRBD1
cdr3_nt: TGTGCCAGCAGTATTCCCCCGGGACAGGGGCTTTACGAGCAGTACTTC
cdr3_aa: CASSIPPGQGLYEQYF

v_call: TRBV7-8
j_call: TRBJ1-5
clone_size: -
d_call: -
cdr3_nt: TGTGCCAGCAGCTCGACAGGCCTTCAGCCCCAGCATTTT
cdr3_aa: CASSSTGLQPQHF

v_call: TRBV6-1
j_call: TRBJ1-6
clone_size: -
d_call: -
cdr3_nt: TGTGCCAGCAGTGGGGCAGGGGCTTTCCGCTTTCGGAATTCACCCCTCCACTTT
cdr3_aa: CASSGAGAFRFRNSPLHF

v_call: TRBV21-1
j_call: TRBJ1-5
clone_size: -
d_call: -
cdr3_nt: TGTGCCAGCAGCAAAGATGGACAGGTAGATTGGGGCAATCAGCCCCAGCATTTT
cdr3_aa: CASSKDGQVDWGNQPQHF

v_call: TRBV7-9
j_call: TRBJ2-3
clone_size: -
d_call: TRBD2
cdr3_nt: TGTGCCAGCAGCTTACAAGCGGGAGGGCCGATGGATACGCAGTATTTT
cdr3_aa: CASSLQAGGPMDTQYF

v_call: TRBV11-3
j_call: TRBJ2-3
clone_size: -
d_call: TRBD2
cdr3_nt: TGTGCCAGCAGCTCCTACCCGGGACTAGCGGGGTCAGATACGCAGTATTTT
cdr3_aa: CASSSYPGLAGSDTQYF

v_call: TRBV2
j_call: TRBJ1-1
clone_size: -
d_call: -
cdr3_nt: TGTGCCAGCGGCGACGACCGGGGGGCTTTCTTT
cdr3_aa: CASGDDRGAFF

v_call: TRBV24-1
j_call: TRBJ2-2
clone_size: -
d_call: TRBD1
cdr3_nt: TGTGCCACCAGTACGATTATGACAGGGTTTGGGAACACCGGGGAGCTGTTTTTT
cdr3_aa: CATSTIMTGFGNTGELFF

v_call: TRBV2
j_call: TRBJ1-2
clone_size: -
d_call: -
cdr3_nt: TGTGCCAGCTCCGGTACAGCCTATGGCTACACCTTC
cdr3_aa: CASSGTAYGYTF

v_call: TRBV28
j_call: TRBJ1-3
clone_size: -
d_call: -
cdr3_nt: TGTGCCAGCAGTCTTCTTAGGGGTACTGGAAACACCATATATTTT
cdr3_aa: CASSLLRGTGNTIYF

v_call: TRBV7-2
j_call: TRBJ2-7
clone_size: -
d_call: -
cdr3_nt: TGTGCCAGCAGCTTAACTCATTACGAGCAGTACTTC
cdr3_aa: CASSLTHYEQYF

v_call: TRBV19
j_call: TRBJ1-4
clone_size: -
d_call: -
cdr3_nt: TGTGCCAGTAGTAGGAGAATTCATACTAATGAAAAACTGTTTTTT
cdr3_aa: CASSRRIHTNEKLFF

v_call: TRBV28
j_call: TRBJ2-2
clone_size: -
d_call: -
cdr3_nt: TGTGCCAGCAGGTTCGGGGGGAACACCGGGGAGCTGTTTTTT
cdr3_aa: CASRFGGNTGELFF

v_call: TRBV4-1
j_call: TRBJ1-2
clone_size: -
d_call: -
cdr3_nt: TGCGCCAGCAGCCACCAGTGGACACCAAATAACTATGGCTACACCTTC
cdr3_aa: CASSHQWTPNNYGYTF

v_call: TRBV7-9
j_call: TRBJ2-7
clone_size: -
d_call: TRBD1
cdr3_nt: TGTGCCAGCAGCTTATTTGGGACAGGGAACGAGCAGTACTTC
cdr3_aa: CASSLFGTGNEQYF

v_call: TRBV5-6
j_call: TRBJ2-7
clone_size: -
d_call: TRBD1
cdr3_nt: TGTGCCAGCAGCTCAACCGGGACAGGGATCTACGAGCAGTACTTC
cdr3_aa: CASSSTGTGIYEQYF

v_call: TRBV18
j_call: TRBJ1-2
clone_size: once
d_call: TRBD1
cdr3_nt: TGTGCCAGCTCACCCACCGACCAGGACAGGGCCCGCGGCTACACCTTC
cdr3_aa: CASSPTDQDRARGYTF

v_call: TRBV18
j_call: TRBJ2-7
clone_size: -
d_call: -
cdr3_nt: TGTGCCAGCTCACCACCGACTCGGATTGGGTCGGGCTCCTACGAGCAGTACTTC
cdr3_aa: CASSPPTRIGSGSYEQYF

v_call: TRBV5-6
j_call: TRBJ2-3
clone_size: -
d_call: TRBD1
cdr3_nt: TGTGCCAGCAGCGCCCCCGAGACAGGGATGACAGATACGCAGTATTTT
cdr3_aa: CASSAPETGMTDTQYF

v_call: TRBV7-2
j_call: TRBJ2-1
clone_size: few
d_call: -
cdr3_nt: TGTGCCAGCAGCTCTCTACAGAAAATTTCCTACAATGAGCAGTTCTTC
cdr3_aa: CASSSLQKISYNEQFF

v_call: TRBV19
j_call: TRBJ1-2
clone_size: once
d_call: TRBD1
cdr3_nt: TGTGCCAGTACCTCGGTGGGACAGGTACCCGCTAACTATGGCTACACCTTC
cdr3_aa: CASTSVGQVPANYGYTF

v_call: TRBV4-1
j_call: TRBJ2-2
clone_size: -
d_call: TRBD1
cdr3_nt: TGCGCCAGCAGCAAACAGGGGGCCACGAACACCGGGGAGCTGTTTTTT
cdr3_aa: CASSKQGATNTGELFF

v_call: TRBV5-4
j_call: TRBJ2-1
clone_size: -
d_call: TRBD2
cdr3_nt: TGTGCCAGCAGCTTGACGTCGACTAGCGGGAGGGCCCGTGAGCAGTTCTTC
cdr3_aa: CASSLTSTSGRAREQFF

v_call: TRBV11-2
j_call: TRBJ2-7
clone_size: -
d_call: -
cdr3_nt: TGTGCCAGCAGCGCCCGGGACATAGGGGAGCAGTACTTC
cdr3_aa: CASSARDIGEQYF

v_call: TRBV9
j_call: TRBJ2-2
clone_size: -
d_call: TRBD2
cdr3_nt: TGTGCCAGCAGCTTGTCCGGGACTAGTCCTTTCACCGGGGAGCTGTTTTTT
cdr3_aa: CASSLSGTSPFTGELFF

v_call: TRBV7-9
j_call: TRBJ1-3
clone_size: -
d_call: -
cdr3_nt: TGTGCCAGCAGCCTCTTTTTCAGCCGCGGAAGCGTTATAAACACCATATATTTT
cdr3_aa: CASSLFFSRGSVINTIYF

v_call: TRBV2
j_call: TRBJ2-5
clone_size: -
d_call: -
cdr3_nt: TGTGCCAGCAGTGGCCGAGGTGGGGGGTTTGCGGAGACCCAGTACTTC
cdr3_aa: CASSGRGGGFAETQYF

v_call: TRBV7-9
j_call: TRBJ1-3
clone_size: -
d_call: -
cdr3_nt: TGTGCCAGCAGCTTAGAAACTGGGACGGGACAAGATTTT
cdr3_aa: CASSLETGTGQDF

v_call: TRBV30
j_call: TRBJ2-1
clone_size: -
d_call: -
cdr3_nt: TGTGCCTGGAGTACATTAGTTGGCTCGGGGTTCTTC
cdr3_aa: CAWSTLVGSGFF

v_call: TRBV30
j_call: TRBJ2-5
clone_size: once
d_call: -
cdr3_nt: TGTGCCTGGGGCGGTGGGCTGGCGATGGCCCAGTACTTC
cdr3_aa: CAWGGGLAMAQYF

v_call: TRBV9
j_call: TRBJ2-1
clone_size: -
d_call: TRBD2
cdr3_nt: TGTGCCAGCAGCGTTACTAGCGGGAACTACAATGAGCAGTTCTTC
cdr3_aa: CASSVTSGNYNEQFF

v_call: TRBV30
j_call: TRBJ1-2
clone_size: -
d_call: TRBD1
cdr3_nt: TGTGCCTGGAGTGAGGACAGGGTGCATGGCTACACCTTC
cdr3_aa: CAWSEDRVHGYTF

v_call: TRBV19
j_call: TRBJ2-6
clone_size: -
d_call: -
cdr3_nt: TGTGCCAGTAGTAGCCAGGGACACTCTGGGGCCAACGTCCTGACTTTC
cdr3_aa: CASSSQGHSGANVLTF

v_call: TRBV24-1
j_call: TRBJ1-1
clone_size: -
d_call: TRBD1
cdr3_nt: TGTGCCACCAGTGATTTGCCCCGCAGGGGGCGCCCCCTGTCCCCACAAGCCCTTGAAGCTTTCTTT
cdr3_aa: CATSDLPRRGRPLSPQALEAFF

v_call: TRBV7-8
j_call: TRBJ2-1
clone_size: -
d_call: TRBD1
cdr3_nt: TGTGCCAGCAGCGCAAGGGACAGTTACAATGAGCAGTTCTTC
cdr3_aa: CASSARDSYNEQFF

v_call: TRBV30
j_call: TRBJ1-2
clone_size: -
d_call: -
cdr3_nt: TGTGCCTGGAGTCGGCAGGTCCTTGGGTACACCTTC
cdr3_aa: CAWSRQVLGYTF

v_call: TRBV6-6
j_call: TRBJ1-1
clone_size: -
d_call: -
cdr3_nt: TGTGCCAGCAAGATAAGACAGGCCGCCATGAACACTGAAGCTTTCTTT
cdr3_aa: CASKIRQAAMNTEAFF

v_call: TRBV5-1
j_call: TRBJ1-6
clone_size: -
d_call: TRBD1
cdr3_nt: TGCGCCAGCAGCGCAGGGACAGACTATAATTCACCCCTCCACTTT
cdr3_aa: CASSAGTDYNSPLHF

v_call: TRBV5-1
j_call: TRBJ2-2
clone_size: -
d_call: -
cdr3_nt: TGCGCCAGCAGAGGGGTAGCGAACACCGGGGAGCTGTTTTTT
cdr3_aa: CASRGVANTGELFF

v_call: TRBV7-3
j_call: TRBJ1-1
clone_size: -
d_call: -
cdr3_nt: TGTGCCAGCAGCGCATCTGGATCGGGTACTGAAGCTTTCTTT
cdr3_aa: CASSASGSGTEAFF

v_call: TRBV3-1/TRBV3-2
j_call: TRBJ1-2
clone_size: -
d_call: -
cdr3_nt: TGTGCCAGCAGCCAAGGTTCTTCAGTTGTTGGGGGCGGCTACACCTTC
cdr3_aa: CASSQGSSVVGGGYTF

v_call: TRBV30
j_call: TRBJ2-3
clone_size: -
d_call: -
cdr3_nt: TGTGCCTGGGGAACGGCGGGAACAGATACGCAGTATTTT
cdr3_aa: CAWGTAGTDTQYF

v_call: TRBV7-2
j_call: TRBJ1-5
clone_size: -
d_call: -
cdr3_nt: TGTGCCAGCAGCCCTTCGGAGTGGCAGCCCCAGCATTTT
cdr3_aa: CASSPSEWQPQHF

v_call: TRBV4-3
j_call: TRBJ2-3
clone_size: -
d_call: -
cdr3_nt: TGCGCCAGCAGCCAAGTAGGCAGGGCTGATACGCAGTATTTT
cdr3_aa: CASSQVGRADTQYF

v_call: TRBV19
j_call: TRBJ2-3
clone_size: -
d_call: TRBD2
cdr3_nt: TGTGCCAGTAGTGGCCGGAAGAATGGACTAGCGGGGGGTTTCACAGATACGCAGTATTTT
cdr3_aa: CASSGRKNGLAGGFTDTQYF

v_call: TRBV7-9
j_call: TRBJ1-1
clone_size: once
d_call: -
cdr3_nt: TGTGCCAGCAGCTCGACAGTTGAAGCTTTCTTT
cdr3_aa: CASSSTVEAFF

v_call: TRBV6-5
j_call: TRBJ2-7
clone_size: -
d_call: TRBD2
cdr3_nt: TGTGCCGGCATGACTAGCGGGGGTACCTACGAGCAGTACTTC
cdr3_aa: CAGMTSGGTYEQYF

v_call: TRBV20-1
j_call: TRBJ1-5
clone_size: -
d_call: TRBD1
cdr3_nt: TGCAGTGCTAGTTTGGTGGGACAGGGAAGTCAGCCCCAGCATTTT
cdr3_aa: CSASLVGQGSQPQHF